The clone carrying this TCR beta chain has just one count. Its antigen is not known. From germline, CDR1 is PRHDT and CDR2 FYEKMQ (reference sequence). Germline trimming cut 5 bases from V and 6 bases from J; bases unmatched to any gene: 10. The CDR3 has 17 residues. These data belong to a study of shared clonotypes between healthy human individuals. About the study: With ages of 18 to 49, the donors were a couple of women and a few men. Points from the study as a whole: Shared clonotypes: approximately 5.3% naive CD4, around 4% naive CD8, 2.3% memory CD4, under 0.45% memory CD8. In this cohort, only blood was sampled, and tissue repertoires likely differ. Donors were few, which limited the genetic and exposure-history diversity represented.

Assay used: immunoSEQ multiplex PCR; TCRdb lists only in-frame clones, some missing. The repertoire has around 1 million clones, 60% to 85% of them found once; the top ten carry about 1.5%. The TCR was taken from a man younger than 35 in good health. The V and J genes are TRBV13 and TRBJ2-3, with 14 bases fitting TRBD2. Sequenced material: memory CD4+ T cells sorted from blood. The subset here: CD45RA-negative fraction. This CDR3 reads CASSPPTSGRAADTQYF. CDR3 nucleotide sequence: TGTGCCAGCAGCCCCCCGACTAGCGGGAGGGCCGCTGATACGCAGTATTTT.